A selection of T cell receptor beta chains follows, all from one sample in a study of blood T cells in healthy people across ages. One entry per CDR3 protein results from TCRdb running MiXCR on the 5' RACE reads. This table holds 550,000 to 800,000 distinct CDR3 sequences, roughly 21% found once. The sequenced sample consisted of blood. These TCRs come from a man aged 65 to 85 in good health. Each CDR3 is given with its conserved first and last residue. Fields, in order: clone size, D gene, V gene, J gene, CDR3 DNA, CDR3 protein. D genes are given only for firm matches. Rows may omit the clone size; those that give it use once, few, many or a size class.

once	TRBD2	TRBV2	TRBJ2-1	TGTGCCAGCAGTAGGACTAGCGGAAAATACAATGAGCAGTTCTTC	CASSRTSGKYNEQFF
NA	TRBD2	TRBV2	TRBJ2-1	TGTGCCAGCACCGCCTGGGTAGCGGGATACAATGAGCAGTTCTTC	CASTAWVAGYNEQFF
few	NA	TRBV7-9	TRBJ2-1	TGTGCCAGCAGCCATGACGGCATCTCCTACAATGAGCAGTTCTTC	CASSHDGISYNEQFF
NA	NA	TRBV20-1	TRBJ2-4	TGCAGTGCTAGAGAAAGGGGTATCCAGTACTTC	CSARERGIQYF
NA	NA	TRBV3-1	TRBJ2-1	TGTGCCAGCAGCCAAGGGGGGCTTACTTCCAATGAGCAGTTCTTC	CASSQGGLTSNEQFF
NA	TRBD1	TRBV6-5	TRBJ1-3	TGTGCCAGCTCAACAGGGGCTGGAAACACCATATATTTT	CASSTGAGNTIYF
few	NA	TRBV7-9	TRBJ2-5	TGTGCCAGCAGCAAGAGGACGTGCCGGGAGACCCAGTACTTC	CASSKRTCRETQYF
NA	NA	TRBV7-2	TRBJ2-7	TGTGCCTGCAGCTTAGCGCGGTTCGACGGCGAGCAGTACTTC	CACSLARFDGEQYF
once	NA	TRBV4-1	TRBJ2-7	TGCGCCAGCAGCCAAGGTTCTGCTTTAATAGGGGGCTCCTACGAGCAGTACTTC	CASSQGSALIGGSYEQYF
NA	NA	TRBV12-3/TRBV12-4	TRBJ2-7	TGTGCCAGCAGCCTCCTAGGGCCACAGGGATACTACGAGCAGTACTTC	CASSLLGPQGYYEQYF
NA	TRBD2	TRBV28	TRBJ2-7	TGTGCCAGCAGCCTAGCGGGAGACCAGAACGAGCAGTACTTC	CASSLAGDQNEQYF
NA	TRBD2	TRBV20-1	TRBJ2-1	TGCAGTGCTAGAGATCTGATTAGCGGGGGATCCTACAATGAGCAGTTCTTC	CSARDLISGGSYNEQFF
few	NA	TRBV5-1	TRBJ1-1	TGCGCCAGCAGCTTGCGAGACAGGCGAGGAGCTTTCTTT	CASSLRDRRGAFF
NA	TRBD2	TRBV6-5	TRBJ2-1	TGTGCCAGCAGTTACAGTCCCGGGACTAGAGGCTCCTACAATGAGCAGTTCTTC	CASSYSPGTRGSYNEQFF
NA	TRBD2	TRBV4-1	TRBJ2-5	TGCGCCAGCGGCCAGAGGGGACTAGCGGGATCTGAGACCCAGTACTTC	CASGQRGLAGSETQYF
NA	NA	TRBV3-1	TRBJ2-5	TGTGCCAGCAGCCACAGAGGGTTGGAGACCCAGTACTTC	CASSHRGLETQYF
few	NA	TRBV9	TRBJ1-5	TGTGCCAGCAGCGTAGCCCCCTTTCCCAATCAGCCCCAGCATTTT	CASSVAPFPNQPQHF
NA	NA	TRBV3-1	TRBJ2-7	TGTGCCAGCAGCCAAGAAGCAGGGGCCGAGCAGTACTTC	CASSQEAGAEQYF